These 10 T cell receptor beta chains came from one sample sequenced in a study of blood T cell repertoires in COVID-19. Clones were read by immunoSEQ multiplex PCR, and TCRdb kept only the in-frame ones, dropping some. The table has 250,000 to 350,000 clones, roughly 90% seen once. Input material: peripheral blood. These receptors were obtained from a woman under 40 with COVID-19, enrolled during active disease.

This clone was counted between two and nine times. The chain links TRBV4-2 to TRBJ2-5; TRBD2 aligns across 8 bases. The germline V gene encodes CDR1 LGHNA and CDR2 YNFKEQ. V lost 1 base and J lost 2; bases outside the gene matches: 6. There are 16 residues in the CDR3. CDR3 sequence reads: CASSQGSAGAQETQYF. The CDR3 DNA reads TGTGCCAGCAGCCAAGGTTCAGCGGGGGCACAAGAGACCCAGTACTTC.

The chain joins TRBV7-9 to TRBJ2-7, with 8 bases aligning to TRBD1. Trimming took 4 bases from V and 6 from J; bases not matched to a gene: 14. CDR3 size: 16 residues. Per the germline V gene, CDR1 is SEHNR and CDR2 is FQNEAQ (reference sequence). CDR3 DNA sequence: TGTGCCAGCAGCTCCCACGAAACAGGGGGTTCCAGCGAGCAGTACTTC. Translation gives CASSSHETGGSSEQYF.

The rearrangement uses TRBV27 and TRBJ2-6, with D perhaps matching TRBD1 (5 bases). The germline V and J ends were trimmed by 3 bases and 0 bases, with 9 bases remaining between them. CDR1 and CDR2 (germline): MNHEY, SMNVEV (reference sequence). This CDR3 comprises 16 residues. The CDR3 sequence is CASSFLTVSGANVLTF. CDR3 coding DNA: TGTGCCAGCAGTTTCTTGACAGTCTCTGGGGCCAACGTCCTGACTTTC. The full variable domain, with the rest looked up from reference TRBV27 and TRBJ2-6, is EAQVTQNPRYLITVTGKKLTVTCSQNMNHEYMSWYRQDPGLGLRQIYYSMNVEVTDKGDVPEGYKVSRKEKRNFPLILESPSPNQTSLYFCASSFLTVSGANVLTFGAGSRLTVL.

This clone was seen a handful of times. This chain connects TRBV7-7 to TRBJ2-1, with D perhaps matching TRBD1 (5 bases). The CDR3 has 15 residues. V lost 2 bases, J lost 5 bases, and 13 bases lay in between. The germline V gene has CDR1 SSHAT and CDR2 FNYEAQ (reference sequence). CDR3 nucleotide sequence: TGTGCCAGCAGCTTAACCAGGGATCTGGACAATGAGCAGTTCTTC. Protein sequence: CASSLTRDLDNEQFF.

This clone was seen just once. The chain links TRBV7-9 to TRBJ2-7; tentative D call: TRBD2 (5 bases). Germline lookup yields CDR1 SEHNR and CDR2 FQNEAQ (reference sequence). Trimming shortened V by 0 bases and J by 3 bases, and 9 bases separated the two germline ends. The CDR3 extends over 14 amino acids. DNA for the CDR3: TGTGCCAGCAGCTTAGCCGGGAAGGACTACGAGCAGTACTTC. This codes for CASSLAGKDYEQYF. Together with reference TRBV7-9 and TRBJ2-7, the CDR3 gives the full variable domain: DTGVSQNPRHKITKRGQNVTFRCDPISEHNRLYWYRQTLGQGPEFLTYFQNEAQLEKSRLLSDRFSAERPKGSFSTLEIQRTEQGDSAMYLCASSLAGKDYEQYFGPGTRLTVT.

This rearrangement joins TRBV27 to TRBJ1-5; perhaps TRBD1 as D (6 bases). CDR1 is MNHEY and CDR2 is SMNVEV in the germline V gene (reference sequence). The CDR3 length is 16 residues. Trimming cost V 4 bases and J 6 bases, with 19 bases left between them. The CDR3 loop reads CASSSPLTGKGQPQHF. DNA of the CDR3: TGTGCCAGCAGTTCCCCCCTAACAGGGAAGGGTCAGCCCCAGCATTTT.

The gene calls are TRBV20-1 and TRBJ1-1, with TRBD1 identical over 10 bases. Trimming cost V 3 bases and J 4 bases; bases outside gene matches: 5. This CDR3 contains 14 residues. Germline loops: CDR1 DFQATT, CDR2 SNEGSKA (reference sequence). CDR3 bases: TGCAGTGCTAGTGGGGACAGGGGCGGCACTGAAGCTTTCTTT. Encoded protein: CSASGDRGGTEAFF.

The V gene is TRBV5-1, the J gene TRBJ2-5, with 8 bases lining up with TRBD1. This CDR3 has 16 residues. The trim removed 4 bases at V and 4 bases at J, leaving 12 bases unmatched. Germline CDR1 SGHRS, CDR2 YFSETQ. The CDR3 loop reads CASSLRGQGNGETQYF. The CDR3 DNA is TGCGCCAGCAGCCTTCGAGGACAGGGAAATGGAGAGACCCAGTACTTC. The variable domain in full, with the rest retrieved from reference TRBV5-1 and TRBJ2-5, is KAGVTQTPRYLIKTRGQQVTLSCSPISGHRSVSWYQQTPGQGLQFLFEYFSETQRNKGNFPGRFSGRQFSNSRSEMNVSTLELGDSALYLCASSLRGQGNGETQYFGPGTRLLVL.

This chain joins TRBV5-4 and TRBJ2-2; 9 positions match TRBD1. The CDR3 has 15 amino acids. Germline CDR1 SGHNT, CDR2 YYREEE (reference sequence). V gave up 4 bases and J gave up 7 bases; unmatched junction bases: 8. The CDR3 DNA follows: TGTGCCAGCAGCCACCGGGACAGGGATCTCGGGGAGCTGTTTTTT. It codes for CASSHRDRDLGELFF.

As DNA, the CDR3 is TGTGCCAGCAGTTGGGGTAGGGGCGGTGAAAAACTGTTTTTT. This sequence encodes CASSWGRGGEKLFF. The chain is built from TRBV7-2 and TRBJ1-4; maybe TRBD1 (5 bases). This CDR3 region has 14 residues. Trimming left V 6 bases short and J 7 bases short, with 15 bases between. CDR1 and CDR2 from the germline V gene are SGHTA and FQGNSA.